What follows are 18 T cell receptor beta chains derived from one specimen sequenced in a study of PD-L1 blockade in urothelial cancer. Time point: pretreatment peripheral blood. Sequencing used immunoSEQ multiplex PCR; TCRdb keeps in-frame clones, though not all of them. The data contain 65,000 to 80,000 clones, around 90% of them singletons. Sequencing was performed on PBMCs, taken around atezolizumab (anti-PD-L1) treatment. The source is a man between 65 and 85 years old with urothelial cancer.

This chain joins TRBV6-1 and TRBJ2-1; D unclear. V gave up 4 bases and J gave up 5 bases, with 9 bases separating them. In germline, CDR1 is MNHNS, CDR2 SASEGT. CDR3 size: 13 residues. DNA for the CDR3: TGTGCCAGCAGTGCCCCGGGTCACAATGAGCAGTTCTTC. Translation: CASSAPGHNEQFF.

This clone was recorded only once. The V gene is TRBV5-1, the J gene TRBJ2-1; 9 bases are shared with TRBD2. With 0 bases clipped from V and 6 bases from J, the junction kept 4 bases outside the gene matches. This CDR3 is built from 15 residues. CDR1 and CDR2 (germline): SGHRS, YFSETQ. This CDR3 reads CASSLDASGVNEQFF. The DNA of the CDR3 is TGCGCCAGCAGCTTGGACGCTAGCGGGGTCAATGAGCAGTTCTTC.

The chain recombines TRBV27 with TRBJ2-7, with D maybe TRBD2 (5 bases). The CDR3 is made up of 14 amino acids. The germline V gene has CDR1 MNHEY and CDR2 SMNVEV (reference sequence). V was cut by 6 bases and J by 6 bases, with 18 bases left in between. The CDR3, as DNA: TGTGCCAGCAGGGCGTCTACAAACAGCGGCGAGCAGTACTTC. Translating gives CASRASTNSGEQYF.

V gene TRBV5-4 combines with J gene TRBJ2-1; D assignment may be TRBD1 or TRBD2 (6 bases each). Trimming pared 4 bases from V and 9 bases from J, leaving 11 bases between. Germline-derived CDR1 and CDR2 are SGHNT and YYREEE (reference sequence). CDR3 length: 12 amino acids. For the CDR3, the DNA is TGTGCCAGCAGCCTGGGGGGCGGTGAGCAGTTCTTC. Its protein product is CASSLGGGEQFF.

The J gene is TRBJ1-1, the V gene TRBV19; no reliable D call. This CDR3 contains 11 residues. CDR1 LNHDA and CDR2 SQIVND come from the germline V gene (reference sequence). Trimming took 8 bases from V and 5 from J, leaving 9 bases between them. This CDR3 is CASGPGTEAFF. In DNA form, the CDR3 reads TGTGCCAGTGGTCCCGGGACTGAAGCTTTCTTT.

The genes are TRBV28 and TRBJ2-5, with D hard to call. The CDR3 has 13 residues. Germline CDR1 and CDR2: MDHEN and SYDVKM. Trimming shortened V by 3 bases and J by 7 bases, and 12 bases separated the two germline ends. The CDR3 region has the DNA TGTGCCAGCAGTTTCGATGTTTCAGGGACCCAGTACTTC. This gives the protein CASSFDVSGTQYF.

The chain couples TRBV19 to TRBJ1-5; 9 bases match TRBD1. The length of the CDR3 is 14 residues. Germline V gene sequence: CDR1 LNHDA, CDR2 SQIVND (reference sequence). V lost 9 bases to trimming and J lost 2 bases; unmatched junction nucleotides: 5. CDR3 amino acids: CASWTGDRNQPQHF. In DNA, the CDR3 is TGTGCCAGCTGGACAGGGGATCGCAATCAGCCCCAGCATTTT.

The CDR3 sequence is CASSISRSYEQYF. The CDR3 region has the DNA TGTGCCAGTAGTATCAGCAGGTCCTACGAGCAGTACTTC. This chain uses TRBV19 with TRBJ2-7, with D uncertain. Germline V gene sequence: CDR1 LNHDA, CDR2 SQIVND (reference sequence). The CDR3 has 13 amino acids. Between the trimmed V and J ends, which lost 3 bases and 1 base, there was a span of 7 bases.

The chain links TRBV19 to TRBJ1-2, with a weak D call TRBD1 (5 bases). Germline V gives CDR1 LNHDA, CDR2 SQIVND (reference sequence). Trimming removed 11 bases from V and 5 bases from J, with 33 bases in between. The CDR3 runs to 18 residues. CDR3 in amino acids: CARRWPRHDSDNWYGYTF. The CDR3 coding sequence is TGTGCCCGTCGTTGGCCCCGGCACGACAGCGACAATTGGTATGGCTACACCTTC.

The chain recombines TRBV5-1 with TRBJ2-1; D remains ambiguous. Trimming took off 1 base at V and 7 bases at J, with 6 bases between the two ends. CDR3 length: 12 residues. Germline loops: CDR1 SGHRS, CDR2 YFSETQ. The CDR3 DNA sequence: TGCGCCAGCAGCTTGACCGCGAATGAGCAGTTCTTC. Amino acids: CASSLTANEQFF.

This chain connects TRBV5-5 to TRBJ1-4; TRBD1 agrees at 8 bases. V was clipped by 5 bases and J by 2 bases; unmatched bases: 11. The CDR3 totals 17 residues. Germline-derived CDR1 and CDR2 are SGHKS and YYEKEE (reference sequence). CDR3 nucleotides: TGTGCCAGCAGAAGACAGGGGCCATTATCCACTAATGAAAAACTGTTTTTT. Amino acids: CASRRQGPLSTNEKLFF.

The chain joins TRBV6-6 to TRBJ2-4, with 8 bases matching TRBD2. The length of the CDR3 is 16 residues. J was trimmed by 5 bases and V by 2 bases; bases with no gene match: 8. Germline loops: CDR1 MNHNY, CDR2 SVGAGI (reference sequence). CDR3 amino acids: CASSYPAAGDQNIQYF. CDR3 DNA: TGTGCCAGCAGTTACCCGGCAGCGGGAGATCAAAACATTCAGTACTTC.

J is TRBJ2-5 and V is TRBV6-5; 7 nucleotides line up with TRBD2. The germline V gene has CDR1 MNHEY and CDR2 SVGAGI. This CDR3 comprises 15 residues. J was trimmed by 4 bases and V by 3 bases; bases with no gene match: 8. DNA of the CDR3: TGTGCCAGCAGTTATGGTCTAGCGGCTCGAGAGACCCAGTACTTC. Encoded protein: CASSYGLAARETQYF.

This chain uses TRBV6-5 with TRBJ2-7, with no clear D. V dropped 0 bases and J dropped 6 bases, with 9 bases sitting between them. Germline-derived CDR1 and CDR2 are MNHEY and SVGAGI. The length of the CDR3 is 13 residues. As DNA, the CDR3 is TGTGCCAGCAGTTACTCCCCCGGCGGCGAGCAGTACTTC. Its translation is CASSYSPGGEQYF.

The chain is built from TRBV2 and TRBJ1-5, with a weak D call TRBD1 (6 bases). Germline lookup yields CDR1 SNHLY and CDR2 FYNNEI. CDR3 length: 15 residues. Trimming pared 5 bases from V and 5 bases from J, leaving 16 bases between. The chain's CDR3 is CASSKTGDRDQPQHF. The DNA of the CDR3 is TGTGCCAGCAGTAAGACAGGAGATCGCGATCAGCCCCAGCATTTT.

The chain couples TRBV9 to TRBJ2-3; D perhaps matches TRBD2 (5 bases). The CDR3 has 14 amino acids. V lost 2 bases, J lost 0 bases, and 7 bases lay in between. CDR1 is SGDLS and CDR2 is YYNGEE in the germline V gene. DNA for the CDR3: TGTGCCAGCAGCGTCAGCGGAAGCACAGATACGCAGTATTTT. Residues: CASSVSGSTDTQYF.

The chain carries TRBV6-1 and TRBJ2-2; TRBD2 matches 7 bases. CDR1 is MNHNS and CDR2 is SASEGT in the germline V gene. After removal of 2 bases from V and 6 bases from J, the junction contained 9 bases not matched to a gene. This CDR3 contains 16 residues. The CDR3 DNA reads as TGTGCCAGCAGTGAAATGGCCGGGAGGCAGGCCGGGGAGCTGTTTTTT. Translating it yields CASSEMAGRQAGELFF.

A few counts support this clone. V usage is TRBV6-6 and J usage is TRBJ1-4; D perhaps matches TRBD1 (5 bases). The V gene lost 0 bases and the J gene lost 4 bases, with 12 bases spanning the gap. CDR3 size: 16 residues. Germline-derived CDR1 and CDR2 are MNHNY and SVGAGI (reference sequence). The CDR3 loop reads CASSYSKRGYNEKLFF. The CDR3 nucleotides are TGTGCCAGCAGTTACTCGAAAAGGGGTTATAATGAAAAACTGTTTTTT.